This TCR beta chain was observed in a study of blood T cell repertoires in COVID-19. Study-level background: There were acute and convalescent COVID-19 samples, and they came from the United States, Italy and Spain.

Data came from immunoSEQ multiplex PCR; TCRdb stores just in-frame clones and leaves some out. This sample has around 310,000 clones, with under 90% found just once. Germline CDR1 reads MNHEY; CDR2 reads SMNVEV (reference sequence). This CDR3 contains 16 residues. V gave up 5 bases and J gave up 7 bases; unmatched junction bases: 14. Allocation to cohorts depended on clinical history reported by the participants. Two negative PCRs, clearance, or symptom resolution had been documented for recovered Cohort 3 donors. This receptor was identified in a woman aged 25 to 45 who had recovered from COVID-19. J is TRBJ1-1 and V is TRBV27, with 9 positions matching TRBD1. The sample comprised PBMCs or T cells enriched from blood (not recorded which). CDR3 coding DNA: TGTGCCAGCAGTGTTTGGACAGGGGTGGGAATGGGTGAAGCTTTCTTT. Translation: CASSVWTGVGMGEAFF.